Here is one T cell receptor beta chain with its context. The entry originates in a study of shared clonotypes between healthy human individuals. Only in-frame clones appear in the TCRdb table, and some are missing; sequencing was by immunoSEQ multiplex PCR. The sample yields 950,000 to 1,100,000 clones, approximately 78% seen once. V was shortened by 5 bases and J by 0 bases, with 11 bases between the two germline ends. CDR3 size: 14 residues. Looked up from germline, CDR1 is SGHTA and CDR2 is FQGNSA. The chain carries TRBV7-2 and TRBJ2-7; tentatively, D is TRBD1 (5 bases). The sample taken for sequencing was memory CD4+ T cells from PBMCs. Indicated subset: CD45RA-negative fraction. This clonotype originated in a man between 18 and 29 years old in good health. Some clones in this sample may be carry-over from other donors' samples. The DNA of the CDR3 is TGTGCCAGCAGCCCCAGCAGGGCCTCCTACGAGCAGTACTTC. Translating gives CASSPSRASYEQYF.